The T cell receptor beta chain described here comes from a study of T cell responses to AZD1222 COVID-19 vaccine. Study-level information: The study pooled second doses at about 4 or about 12 weeks.

Points from the study as a whole: Repertoires were obtained solely post-peak T cell response. After two AZD1222 doses, spike-specific TCR breadth and depth rose versus day 0.

TCRdb's table, derived via immunoSEQ multiplex PCR, lists solely in-frame clones and lacks some. Of about 130,000 clones detected, about 90% appear once; the ten largest clones hold approximately 2.1%. Per germline, CDR1 SGHDT and CDR2 YYEEEE. V was pared by 0 bases and J by 3 bases, with 6 bases between. CDR3 length: 13 residues. Comments on this clone: Its cognate antigen is unknown.

Sequenced here: peripheral blood, sampled on day 0 of AZD1222 vaccination. This sequence joins TRBV5-6 and TRBJ1-2; a weak D match, TRBD1 (5 bases). The clonotype originates from an adult in good health. CDR3 residues: CASSLAGDYGYTF. The CDR3 bases are TGTGCCAGCAGCTTGGCGGGGGACTATGGCTACACCTTC.